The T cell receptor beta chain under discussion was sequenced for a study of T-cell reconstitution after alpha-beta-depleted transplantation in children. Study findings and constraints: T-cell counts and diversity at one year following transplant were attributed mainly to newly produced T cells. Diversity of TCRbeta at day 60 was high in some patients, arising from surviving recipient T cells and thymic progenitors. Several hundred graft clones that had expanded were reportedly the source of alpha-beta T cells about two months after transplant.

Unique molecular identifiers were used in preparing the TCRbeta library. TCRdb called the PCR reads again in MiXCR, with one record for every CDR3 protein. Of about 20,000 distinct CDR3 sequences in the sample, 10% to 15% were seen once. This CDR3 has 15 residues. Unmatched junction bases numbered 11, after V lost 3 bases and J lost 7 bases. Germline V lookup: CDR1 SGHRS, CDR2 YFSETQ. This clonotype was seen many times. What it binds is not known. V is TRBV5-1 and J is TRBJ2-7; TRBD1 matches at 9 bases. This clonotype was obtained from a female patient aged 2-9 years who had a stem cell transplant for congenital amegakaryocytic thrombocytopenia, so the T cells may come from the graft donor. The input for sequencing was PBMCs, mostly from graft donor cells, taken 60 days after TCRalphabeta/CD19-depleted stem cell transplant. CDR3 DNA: TGCGCCAGCAGCTCTCGTACAGGGGGCGCGGAGGAGCAGTACTTC. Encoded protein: CASSSRTGGAEEQYF.